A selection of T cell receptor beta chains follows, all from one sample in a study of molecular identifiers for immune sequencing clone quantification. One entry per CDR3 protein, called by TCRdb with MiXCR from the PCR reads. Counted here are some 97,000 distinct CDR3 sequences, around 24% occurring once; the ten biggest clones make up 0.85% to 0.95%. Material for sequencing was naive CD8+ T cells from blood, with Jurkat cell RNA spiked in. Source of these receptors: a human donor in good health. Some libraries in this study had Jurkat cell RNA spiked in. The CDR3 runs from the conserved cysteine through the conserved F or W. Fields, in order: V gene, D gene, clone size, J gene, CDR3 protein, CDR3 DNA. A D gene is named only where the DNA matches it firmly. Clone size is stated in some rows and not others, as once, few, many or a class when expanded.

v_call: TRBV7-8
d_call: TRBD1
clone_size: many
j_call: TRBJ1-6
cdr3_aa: CASSSGQGSYNSPLHF
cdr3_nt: TGTGCCAGCAGCTCGGGACAGGGGAGTTATAATTCACCCCTCCACTTT

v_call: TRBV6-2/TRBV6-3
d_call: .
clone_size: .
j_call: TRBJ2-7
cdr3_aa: CARSGYEQYF
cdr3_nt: TGTGCCCGCAGCGGTTACGAGCAGTACTTC

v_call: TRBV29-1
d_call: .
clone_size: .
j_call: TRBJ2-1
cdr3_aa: CSVNRGRRETYNEQFF
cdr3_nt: TGCAGCGTTAATAGGGGGAGGCGGGAGACCTACAATGAGCAGTTCTTC

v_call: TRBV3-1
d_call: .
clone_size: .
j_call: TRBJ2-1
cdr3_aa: CASSQGVSEQFF
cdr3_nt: TGTGCCAGCAGCCAAGGTGTCTCTGAGCAGTTCTTC

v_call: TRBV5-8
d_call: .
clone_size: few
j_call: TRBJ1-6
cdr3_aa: CASSFPGGNSPLHF
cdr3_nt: TGTGCCAGCAGCTTCCCGGGCGGGAATTCACCCCTCCACTTT

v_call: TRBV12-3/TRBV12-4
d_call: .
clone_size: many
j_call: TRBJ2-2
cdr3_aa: CASSLANTGELFF
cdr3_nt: TGTGCCAGCAGTCTCGCGAACACCGGGGAGCTGTTTTTT

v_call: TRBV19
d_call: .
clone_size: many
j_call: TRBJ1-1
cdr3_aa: CASSYMNTEAFF
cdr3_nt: TGTGCCAGTAGCTATATGAACACTGAAGCTTTCTTT

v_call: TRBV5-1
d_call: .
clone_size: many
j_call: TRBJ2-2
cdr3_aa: CALSVDTGELFF
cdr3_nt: TGCGCCTTGTCGGTTGACACCGGGGAGCTGTTTTTT

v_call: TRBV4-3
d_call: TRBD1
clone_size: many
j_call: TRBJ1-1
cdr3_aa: CASSQDRGLNTEAFF
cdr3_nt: TGCGCCAGCAGCCAAGACAGGGGGCTGAACACTGAAGCTTTCTTT

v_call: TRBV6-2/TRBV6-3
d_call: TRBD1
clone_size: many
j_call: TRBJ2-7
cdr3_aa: CASSADRDYEQYF
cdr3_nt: TGTGCCAGCAGTGCGGACAGGGACTACGAGCAGTACTTC

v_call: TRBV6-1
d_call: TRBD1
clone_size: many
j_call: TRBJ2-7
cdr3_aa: CASSGGQGGYEQYF
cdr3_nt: TGTGCCAGCAGCGGAGGACAGGGAGGCTACGAGCAGTACTTC

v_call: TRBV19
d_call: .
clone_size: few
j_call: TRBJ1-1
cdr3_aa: CASSITGLNTEAFF
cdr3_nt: TGTGCCAGTAGTATTACGGGGTTGAACACTGAAGCTTTCTTT

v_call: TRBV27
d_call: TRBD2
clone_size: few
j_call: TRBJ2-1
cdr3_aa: CASNPSGGSRNEQFF
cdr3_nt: TGTGCCAGCAACCCTAGCGGGGGCAGCCGCAATGAGCAGTTCTTC

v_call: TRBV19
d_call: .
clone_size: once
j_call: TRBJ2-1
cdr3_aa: CASSTSSPAHEQFF
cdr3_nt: TGTGCCAGTAGTACATCCTCCCCGGCCCATGAGCAGTTCTTC

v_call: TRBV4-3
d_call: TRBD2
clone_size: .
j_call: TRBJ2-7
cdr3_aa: CASSQDRGGLAGTYEQYF
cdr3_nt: TGCGCCAGCAGCCAAGATCGTGGCGGACTAGCGGGAACCTACGAGCAGTACTTC

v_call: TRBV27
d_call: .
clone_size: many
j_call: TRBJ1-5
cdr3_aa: CASSPSGYSNQPQHF
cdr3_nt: TGTGCCAGCAGTCCATCAGGATATAGCAATCAGCCCCAGCATTTT

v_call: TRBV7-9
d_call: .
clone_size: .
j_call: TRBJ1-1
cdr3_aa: CASSASQMGNTEAFF
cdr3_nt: TGTGCCAGCAGCGCTAGTCAGATGGGGAACACTGAAGCTTTCTTT

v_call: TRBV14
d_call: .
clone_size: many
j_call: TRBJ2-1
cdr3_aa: CASSERLTLEQFF
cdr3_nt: TGTGCCAGCAGCGAACGACTAACCCTAGAGCAGTTCTTC

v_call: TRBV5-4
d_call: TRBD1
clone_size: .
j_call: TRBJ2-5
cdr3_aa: CASSFDRDSEETQYF
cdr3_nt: TGTGCCAGCAGCTTTGATCGGGACAGTGAAGAGACCCAGTACTTC

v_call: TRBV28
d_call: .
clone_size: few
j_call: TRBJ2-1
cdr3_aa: CASRATSSYNEQFF
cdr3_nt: TGTGCCAGCAGGGCTACTAGCTCCTACAATGAGCAGTTCTTC

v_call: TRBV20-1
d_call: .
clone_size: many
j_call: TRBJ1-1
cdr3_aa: CSAIDVLRAFF
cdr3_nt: TGCAGTGCTATTGACGTACTGAGGGCTTTCTTT

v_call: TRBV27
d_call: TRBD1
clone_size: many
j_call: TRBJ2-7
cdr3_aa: CASSYTGTGTYEQYF
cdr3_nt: TGTGCCAGCAGTTATACCGGGACAGGGACCTACGAGCAGTACTTC

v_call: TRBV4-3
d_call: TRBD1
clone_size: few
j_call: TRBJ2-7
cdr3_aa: CASSQDRGNSYEQYF
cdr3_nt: TGCGCCAGCAGCCAAGACAGGGGGAACTCCTACGAGCAGTACTTC

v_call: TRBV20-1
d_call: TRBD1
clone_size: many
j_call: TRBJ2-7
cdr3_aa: CSASDRVGYEQYF
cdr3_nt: TGCAGTGCCTCGGACAGGGTCGGATACGAGCAGTACTTC

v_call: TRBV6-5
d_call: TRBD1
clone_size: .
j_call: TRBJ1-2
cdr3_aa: CASSYGTGTNYGYTF
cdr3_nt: TGTGCCAGCAGTTACGGGACAGGAACTAACTATGGCTACACCTTC

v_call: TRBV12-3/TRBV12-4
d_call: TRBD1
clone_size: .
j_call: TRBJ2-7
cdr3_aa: CASSYSGQASREQYF
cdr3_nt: TGTGCCAGCAGTTACTCGGGACAGGCAAGCCGGGAGCAGTACTTC

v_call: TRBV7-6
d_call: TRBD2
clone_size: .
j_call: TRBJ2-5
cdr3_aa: CASSLFGGSGGALETQYF
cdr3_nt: TGTGCCAGCAGCTTATTTGGAGGTAGCGGGGGGGCCCTGGAGACCCAGTACTTC

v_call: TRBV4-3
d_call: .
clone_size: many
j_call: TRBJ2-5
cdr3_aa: CASSRGTRETQYF
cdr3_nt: TGCGCCAGCAGTCGCGGGACCCGTGAGACCCAGTACTTC

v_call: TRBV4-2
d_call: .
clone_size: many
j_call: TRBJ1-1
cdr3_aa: CASSQEVGGGWGTEAFF
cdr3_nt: TGTGCCAGCAGCCAAGAAGTTGGGGGGGGCTGGGGTACTGAAGCTTTCTTT

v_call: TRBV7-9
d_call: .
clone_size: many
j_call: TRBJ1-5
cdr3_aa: CASSSSDSRNQPQHF
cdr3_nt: TGTGCCAGCAGCTCTTCGGACTCCCGCAATCAGCCCCAGCATTTT